In this sample, the clone carrying this T cell receptor beta chain turned up a few times. No antigen is known for it. This sample was taken from a study of beta chain features in type 1 diabetes. Markers CD45RO/CCR7/CD25/CD127/CD95/CD27 served to sort CD4+ naive, central memory, regulatory and stem cell-like memory cells. The study's findings and limits: Within each of all four CD4+ subsets, Type 1 diabetes patients had TCRB CDR3s that were moderately but significantly shorter. PCR, the amplification step, might favor shorter templates, equally in patients and controls. Among patients, naive, central memory and Treg TCRB repertoires appeared more similar than among healthy donors.

TCRB transcripts that were expressed got sequenced, as all of the isolated RNA had been reverse transcribed. Sequencing used immunoSEQ multiplex PCR; TCRdb keeps in-frame clones, though not all of them. The sample lists hundreds of thousands of clones, approximately 10% seen once, with approximately 0.015% in the top ten. CDR1 and CDR2 (germline): GTSNPN, SVGIG (reference sequence). The germline V and J ends were trimmed by 0 bases and 7 bases, with 9 bases remaining between them. The length of the CDR3 is 12 residues. This receptor was identified in a man between 25 and 39 years old with type 1 diabetes. Material for sequencing was naive CD4+ T cells from blood. The V and J genes are TRBV30 and TRBJ1-1; no firm D call. CDR3 DNA: TGTGCCTGGAGTGTGGAGGAAGGTGAAGCTTTCTTT. It translates to CAWSVEEGEAFF.